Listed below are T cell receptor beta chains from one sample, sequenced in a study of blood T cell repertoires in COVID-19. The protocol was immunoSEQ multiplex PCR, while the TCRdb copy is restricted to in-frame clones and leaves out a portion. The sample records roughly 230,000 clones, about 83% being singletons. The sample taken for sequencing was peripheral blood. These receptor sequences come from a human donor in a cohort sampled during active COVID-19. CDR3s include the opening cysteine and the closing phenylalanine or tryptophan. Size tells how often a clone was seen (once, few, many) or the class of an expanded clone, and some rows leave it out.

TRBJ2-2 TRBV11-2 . CASSPRDRYTGELFF
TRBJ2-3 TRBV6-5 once CASTQGGGTDTQYF
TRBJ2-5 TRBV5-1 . CASSLGAQETQYF
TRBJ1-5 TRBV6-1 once CASSEAGAGNQPQHF
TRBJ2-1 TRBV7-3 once CASSFSPGLARNNEQFF
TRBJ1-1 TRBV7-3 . CASSLSRGTEAFF
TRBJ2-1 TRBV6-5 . CASSYSPGYNNEQFF
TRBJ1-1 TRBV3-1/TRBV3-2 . CASSPSRGGALEAFF
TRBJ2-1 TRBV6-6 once CASAGHDPRYEQFF
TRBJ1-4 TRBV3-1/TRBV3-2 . CASSQGHAEKLFF